This T cell receptor (beta chain) was profiled in a study of T cell repertoires in cytomegalovirus infection. Overall study: CMV epitopes that were recently identified and HLA-C-restricted were used alongside well-studied HLA-B-restricted ones. Evidence of both CMV infection and a matching HLA type came from public TCR beta signatures.

A single record per CDR3 protein comes from TCRdb applying MiXCR to the reads. The repertoire consists of about 770,000 distinct CDR3 sequences, with around 29% occurring once and the leading ten covering about an eighth. Note on this clonotype: What it recognizes is unknown.

General study points: The ex vivo response showed dominance by HLA-C-restricted CMV-specific TCR beta clonotypes. The cumulative frequency of public TCR beta families distinguished individuals who carried CMV together with the relevant HLA.

CDR3 length: 16 amino acids. V was trimmed by 7 bases and J by 4 bases, leaving 20 bases between them. Germline V CDR1 and CDR2: MNHEY, SVGEGT. The clonotype was recovered from a human donor in good health (CMV status not recorded). Some clones in this sample may be carry-over from other donors' samples. Sequencing was performed on cultured CD8+ T cells from PBMCs, taken from culture after CMV antigen stimulation. The chain combines TRBV6-2 or TRBV6-3 with TRBJ1-5; a weak D match, TRBD1 (5 bases). DNA of the CDR3: TGTGCCAGCACCGAACGGGCGGCCAGGGCGAATCAGCCCCAGCATTTT. Translated: CASTERAARANQPQHF.